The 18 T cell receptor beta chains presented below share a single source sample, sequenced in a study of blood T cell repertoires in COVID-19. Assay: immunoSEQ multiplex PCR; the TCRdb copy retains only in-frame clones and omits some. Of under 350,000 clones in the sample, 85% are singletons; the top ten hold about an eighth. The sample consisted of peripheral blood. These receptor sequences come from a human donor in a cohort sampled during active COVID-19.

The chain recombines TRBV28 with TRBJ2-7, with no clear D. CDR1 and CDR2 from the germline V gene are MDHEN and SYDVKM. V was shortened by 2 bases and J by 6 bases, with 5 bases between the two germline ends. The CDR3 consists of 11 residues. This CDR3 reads CASSLSVEQYF. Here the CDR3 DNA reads TGTGCCAGCAGTTTAAGCGTCGAGCAGTACTTC.

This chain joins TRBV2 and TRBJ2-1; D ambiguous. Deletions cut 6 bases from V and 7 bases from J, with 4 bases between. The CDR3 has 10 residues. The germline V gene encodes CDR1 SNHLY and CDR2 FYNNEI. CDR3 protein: CASRANEQFF. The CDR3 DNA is TGTGCCAGCAGAGCAAATGAGCAGTTCTTC.

The CDR3 protein is CASTVGGYGNQPQHF. The CDR3 DNA reads TGTGCCAGCACCGTAGGGGGCTACGGCAATCAGCCCCAGCATTTT. The chain recombines TRBV2 with TRBJ1-5, with 7 bases matching TRBD1. This CDR3 has 15 residues. J lost 2 bases, V lost 7 bases, and 8 bases had no gene match. The V gene's germline CDR1 is SNHLY and CDR2 FYNNEI.

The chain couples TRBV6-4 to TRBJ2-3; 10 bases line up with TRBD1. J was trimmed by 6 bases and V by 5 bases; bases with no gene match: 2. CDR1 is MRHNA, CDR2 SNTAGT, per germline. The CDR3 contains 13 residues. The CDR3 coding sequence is TGTGCCAGCAGTCGGGACAGGGGCGATACGCAGTATTTT. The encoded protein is CASSRDRGDTQYF.

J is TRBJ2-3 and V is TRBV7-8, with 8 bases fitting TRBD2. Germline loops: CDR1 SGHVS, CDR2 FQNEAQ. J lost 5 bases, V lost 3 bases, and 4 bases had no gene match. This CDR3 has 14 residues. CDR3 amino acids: CASSFYGRGDTQYF. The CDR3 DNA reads TGTGCCAGCAGCTTTTACGGGAGGGGAGATACGCAGTATTTT.

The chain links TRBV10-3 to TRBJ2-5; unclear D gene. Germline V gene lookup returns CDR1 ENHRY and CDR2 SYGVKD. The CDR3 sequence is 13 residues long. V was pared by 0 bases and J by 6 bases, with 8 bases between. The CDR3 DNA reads TGTGCCATCAGTGAGTCGGGCAAAAAGACCCAGTACTTC. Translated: CAISESGKKTQYF.

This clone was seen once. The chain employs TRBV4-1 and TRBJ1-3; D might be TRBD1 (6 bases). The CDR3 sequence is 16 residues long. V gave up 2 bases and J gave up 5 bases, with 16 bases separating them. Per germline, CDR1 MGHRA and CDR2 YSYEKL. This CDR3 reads CASSQTAGTQRNTIYF. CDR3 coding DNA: TGCGCCAGCAGCCAAACGGCCGGGACACAACGAAACACCATATATTTT.

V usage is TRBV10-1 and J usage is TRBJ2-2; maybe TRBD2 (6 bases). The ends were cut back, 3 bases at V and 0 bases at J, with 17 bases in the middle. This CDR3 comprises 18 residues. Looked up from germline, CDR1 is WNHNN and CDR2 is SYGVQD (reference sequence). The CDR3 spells CASSDPGTAGSNTGELFF. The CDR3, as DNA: TGCGCCAGCAGTGATCCAGGCACGGCGGGATCGAACACCGGGGAGCTGTTTTTT.

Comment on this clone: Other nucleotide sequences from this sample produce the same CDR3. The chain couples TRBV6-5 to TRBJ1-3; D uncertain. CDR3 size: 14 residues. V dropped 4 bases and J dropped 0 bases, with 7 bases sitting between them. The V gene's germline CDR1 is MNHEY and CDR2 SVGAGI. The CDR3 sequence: CASSSSYSGNTIYF. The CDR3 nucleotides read TGTGCCAGCAGTTCCAGTTACTCTGGAAACACCATATATTTT.

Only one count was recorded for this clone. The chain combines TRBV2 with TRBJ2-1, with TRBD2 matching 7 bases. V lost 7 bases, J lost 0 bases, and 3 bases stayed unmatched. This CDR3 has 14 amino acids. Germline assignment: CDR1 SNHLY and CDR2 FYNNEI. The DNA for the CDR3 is TGTGCCAGCATGCGGGAGAACTCCTACAATGAGCAGTTCTTC. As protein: CASMRENSYNEQFF.

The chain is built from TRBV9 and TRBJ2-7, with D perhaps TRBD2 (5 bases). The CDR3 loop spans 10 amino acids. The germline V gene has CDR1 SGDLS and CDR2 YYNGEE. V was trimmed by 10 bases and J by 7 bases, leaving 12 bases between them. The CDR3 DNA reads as TGTGCCGGCCCACGGGGAGAGCAGTACTTC. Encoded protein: CAGPRGEQYF.

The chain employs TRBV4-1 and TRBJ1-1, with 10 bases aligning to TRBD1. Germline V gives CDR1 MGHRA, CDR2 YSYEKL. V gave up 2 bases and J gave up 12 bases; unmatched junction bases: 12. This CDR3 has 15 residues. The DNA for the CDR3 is TGCGCCAGCAGCCAAACCGGGACAGGGGACACAAAGACTTTCTTT. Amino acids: CASSQTGTGDTKTFF.

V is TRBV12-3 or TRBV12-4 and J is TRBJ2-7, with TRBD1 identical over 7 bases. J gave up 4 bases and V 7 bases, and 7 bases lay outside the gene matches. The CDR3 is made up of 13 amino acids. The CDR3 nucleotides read TGTGCCAGCAAACGACAGGGCCCGTACGAGCAGTACTTC. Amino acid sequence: CASKRQGPYEQYF.

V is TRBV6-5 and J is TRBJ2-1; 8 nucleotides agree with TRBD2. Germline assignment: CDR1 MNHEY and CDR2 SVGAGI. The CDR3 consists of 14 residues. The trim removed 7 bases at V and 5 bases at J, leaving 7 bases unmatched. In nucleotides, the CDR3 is TGTGCCAGCATGGCGGGAGGAGGGAACAATGAGCAGTTCTTC. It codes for CASMAGGGNNEQFF.

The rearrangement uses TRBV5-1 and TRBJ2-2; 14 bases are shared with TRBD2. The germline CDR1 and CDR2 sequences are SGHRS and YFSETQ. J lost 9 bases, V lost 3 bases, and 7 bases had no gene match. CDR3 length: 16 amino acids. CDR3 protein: CASSSGLAGGNRELFF. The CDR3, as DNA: TGCGCCAGCAGCTCCGGACTAGCGGGAGGTAACAGGGAGCTGTTTTTT.

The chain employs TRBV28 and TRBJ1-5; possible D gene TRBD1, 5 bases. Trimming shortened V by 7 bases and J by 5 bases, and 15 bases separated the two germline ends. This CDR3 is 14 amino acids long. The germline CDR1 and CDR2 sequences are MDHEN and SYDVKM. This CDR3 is CASTNSQGDQPQHF. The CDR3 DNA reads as TGTGCCAGCACCAACTCCCAGGGTGATCAGCCCCAGCATTTT.

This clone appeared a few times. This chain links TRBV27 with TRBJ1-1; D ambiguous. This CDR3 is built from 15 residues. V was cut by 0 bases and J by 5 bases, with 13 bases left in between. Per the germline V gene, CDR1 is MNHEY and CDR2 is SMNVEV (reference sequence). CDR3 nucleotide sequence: TGTGCCAGCAGTTTATCGAACCAGGTCGGAACTGAAGCTTTCTTT. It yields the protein CASSLSNQVGTEAFF.

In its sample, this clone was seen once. Here the CDR3 DNA reads TGTGCCAGCAGCGCGCAGAACACCGGGGAGCTGTTTTTT. Translation gives CASSAQNTGELFF. The J gene is TRBJ2-2, the V gene TRBV7-2; no reliable D call. Germline loops: CDR1 SGHTA, CDR2 FQGNSA. The CDR3 loop spans 13 amino acids. V gave up 5 bases and J gave up 1 base, with 5 bases separating them.